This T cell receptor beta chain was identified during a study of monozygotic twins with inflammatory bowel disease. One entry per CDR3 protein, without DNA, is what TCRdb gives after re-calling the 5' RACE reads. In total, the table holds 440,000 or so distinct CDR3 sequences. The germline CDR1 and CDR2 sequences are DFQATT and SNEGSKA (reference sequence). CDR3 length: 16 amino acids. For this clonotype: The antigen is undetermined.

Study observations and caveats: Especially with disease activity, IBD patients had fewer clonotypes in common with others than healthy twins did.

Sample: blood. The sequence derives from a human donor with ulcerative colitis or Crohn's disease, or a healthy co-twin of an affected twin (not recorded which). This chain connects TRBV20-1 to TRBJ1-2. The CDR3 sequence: CSARDVTRQSLYGYTF.